The 3 T cell receptor beta chains given below trace back to one sample, sequenced in a study of patients and donors after allogeneic stem cell transplantation. A single record per CDR3 protein comes from TCRdb applying MiXCR to the RT-PCR reads. In the table there are a few hundred thousand distinct CDR3 sequences, around 41% of which are singletons. Source material: blood, either unsorted or a sorted T cell fraction (not recorded which). The receptor set was obtained from a human donor who was either an allogeneic HSCT recipient or a stem cell or donor lymphocyte infusion donor (not recorded which). It is not recorded whose cells these are; they may come from a transplant donor.

The genes are TRBV12-3 or TRBV12-4 and TRBJ2-7, with 13 positions matching TRBD2. V lost 3 bases, J lost 2 bases, and 4 bases stayed unmatched. The CDR3 runs to 16 residues. In DNA, the CDR3 is TGTGCCAGCAGTTTTGGACTAGCGGGGGTCCCCTACGAGCAGTACTTC. This translates into CASSFGLAGVPYEQYF.

The chain links TRBV5-5 to TRBJ2-1; 12 bases line up with TRBD1. From germline, CDR1 is SGHKS and CDR2 YYEKEE (reference sequence). The CDR3 is 15 amino acids. The J segment lost 6 bases and the V segment lost 4 bases, leaving 5 bases of the junction unmatched. The CDR3 coding sequence is TGTGCCAGCAGCGTCCGGGACAGGGGGCTCAATGAGCAGTTCTTC. It codes for CASSVRDRGLNEQFF.

The V gene is TRBV5-1, the J gene TRBJ2-7; D not resolved. The V end lost 2 bases, the J end lost 5 bases, and 5 bases lay between the germline ends. CDR3 length: 11 residues. In germline, CDR1 is SGHRS, CDR2 YFSETQ. The CDR3 reads CASSLRNEQYF. The CDR3 nucleotides read TGCGCCAGCAGCTTAAGAAACGAGCAGTACTTC.